The sequence of this T cell receptor (beta chain) was determined in a study of cytomegalovirus exposure and HLA in healthy donors. The PCR was carried out with 60 Vbeta primers and 13 Jbeta primers. TCRdb keeps only in-frame clones here, not all; method: immunoSEQ multiplex PCR. The sample records 95,000 to 150,000 clones, around 77% being singletons. Trimming removed 6 bases from V and 1 base from J, with 15 bases in between. This CDR3 has 15 residues. CDR1 and CDR2 from the germline V gene are LNHDA and SQIVND (reference sequence). This receptor was taken from a woman aged 40 to 55 in good health and CMV-seropositive. Sample: PBMCs. V and J are TRBV19 and TRBJ1-1; D is perhaps TRBD1 (5 bases). CDR3: CASRWGVGWNTEAFF. In nucleotides, the CDR3 is TGTGCCAGTAGATGGGGGGTAGGGTGGAACACTGAAGCTTTCTTT.